This T cell receptor (beta chain) originates from a study of T-cell memory formation after mild COVID-19. As for the study in general: Most TCR clusters belonged to a single donor. Study-level findings and limits: Specificity for SARS-CoV-2 was not confirmed among the second-wave clones peaking on day 37. There was a balanced CD4/CD8 profile in clones contracting day 15 to 85, and later expanders leaned CD4+.

5'RACE primed at constant segments yielded TCR alpha and TCR beta cDNA libraries bearing sample barcodes and UMIs. From the 5' RACE reads, TCRdb called clonotypes with MiXCR, one entry per CDR3 protein. The table shows approximately 300,000 distinct CDR3 sequences, with 15% to 20% occurring only once. The V gene end was trimmed by 3 bases and the J gene end by 10 bases; junction bases not matched to a gene: 22. The CDR3 is 19 amino acids. This clonotype turned up a few times. Its specificity is unknown. The rearrangement links TRBV12-3 or TRBV12-4 to TRBJ2-2, with TRBD1 matching 8 bases. This TCR derives from a young man who had mild COVID-19 (a few samples of this study predate the infection). Cell type and time point are not known. What was sequenced was PBMCs or a T cell subset sorted from them (not recorded which). The CDR3, as DNA: TGTGCCAGCAGTTTTATAGTATTGGGCGGACAGGGCTCACCGGCGGAGCTGTTTTTT. Translating gives CASSFIVLGGQGSPAELFF.